The 11 T cell receptor beta chains presented below share a single source sample, sequenced in a study of cytomegalovirus exposure and HLA in healthy donors. 13 Jbeta primers and 60 Vbeta primers were used for the PCR. Generated by immunoSEQ multiplex PCR, the TCRdb table keeps only in-frame clones and is missing some. The sample lists over 100,000 clones; around four fifths were seen once. The specimen was PBMCs. The receptors stem from a man between 35 and 55 years old in good health and CMV-seronegative.

This rearrangement joins TRBV2 to TRBJ1-1; 7 bases match TRBD1. J lost 0 bases, V lost 7 bases, and 8 bases had no gene match. The CDR3 runs 15 residues. The germline gives CDR1 SNHLY, CDR2 FYNNEI. CDR3 in amino acids: CASTRDRILNTEAFF. In nucleotides, the CDR3 is TGTGCCAGCACCAGGGACAGAATCTTGAACACTGAAGCTTTCTTT.

This clone appeared once. The CDR3 nucleotides read TGTGCCAGCTCACCGGGGACAGGGTTTCAGACCCAGTACTTC. Amino acid sequence: CASSPGTGFQTQYF. V gene TRBV18 combines with J gene TRBJ2-5; 9 nucleotides line up with TRBD1. This CDR3 has 14 residues. The trim removed 3 bases at V and 6 bases at J, leaving 5 bases unmatched. Germline lookup yields CDR1 KGHSH and CDR2 LQKENI. Full variable domain (outside the CDR3, taken from reference TRBV18 and TRBJ2-5): NAGVMQNPRHLVRRRGQEARLRCSPMKGHSHVYWYRQLPEEGLKFMVYLQKENIIDESGMPKERFSAEFPKEGPSILRIQQVVRGDSAAYFCASSPGTGFQTQYFGPGTRLLVL.

This CDR3 is CASSWTGGDDEQYF. The CDR3 DNA reads TGCGCCAGCAGCTGGACAGGGGGAGACGACGAGCAGTACTTC. The chain has TRBV5-1 and TRBJ2-7; 10 bases match TRBD1. The V and J ends lost 3 bases and 5 bases, in that order; junction bases with no gene match: 5. CDR3 length: 14 residues. Looked up from germline, CDR1 is SGHRS and CDR2 is YFSETQ.

The chain uses TRBV10-1 and TRBJ2-5, with 7 bases matching TRBD2. Per the germline V gene, CDR1 is WNHNN and CDR2 is SYGVQD (reference sequence). CDR3 length: 16 amino acids. Trimming took 0 bases from V and 5 from J; bases not matched to a gene: 9. Written as DNA, the CDR3 is TGCGCCAGCAGTGAGTCTGCCCCAGCGGGATGCGAGACCCAGTACTTC. It yields the protein CASSESAPAGCETQYF.

This rearrangement joins TRBV5-8 to TRBJ2-7, with 8 nucleotides matching TRBD1. The germline V gene has CDR1 SGHTS and CDR2 YDEGEE. Trimming took 4 bases from V and 2 from J; bases not matched to a gene: 14. The CDR3 loop spans 17 amino acids. In DNA form, the CDR3 reads TGTGCCAGCAGCCGCACAACAGGGGGACTTGGACCCTACGAGCAGTACTTC. Protein product: CASSRTTGGLGPYEQYF.

The chain joins TRBV4-2 to TRBJ1-2; no clear D gene. Germline V lookup: CDR1 LGHNA, CDR2 YNFKEQ. The CDR3 spans 14 residues. Trimming removed 0 bases from V and 3 bases from J, with 8 bases in between. The CDR3 DNA sequence: TGTGCCAGCAGCCAAGATGCCGGTGACTATGGCTACACCTTC. Translation: CASSQDAGDYGYTF.

The rearrangement joins TRBV29-1 to TRBJ2-3, with D possibly being TRBD2 (6 bases). Germline V gene lookup returns CDR1 SQVTM and CDR2 ANQGSEA. Trimming removed 3 bases at V and 4 bases at J, with 14 bases between. The CDR3 is 14 residues long. This chain's CDR3 is CSVDLGGRSDTQYF. The CDR3 bases are TGCAGCGTTGACTTGGGGGGACGGTCAGATACGCAGTATTTT.

V and J are TRBV11-2 and TRBJ2-3; TRBD2 might be the D (5 bases). With 0 bases removed from V and 4 bases from J, the gap between germline ends came to 8 bases. The CDR3 sequence is 14 residues long. Germline V gives CDR1 SGHAT, CDR2 FQNNGV. CDR3 bases: TGTGCCAGCAGCTTAGATCGGGGTGCAGATACGCAGTATTTT. Translated: CASSLDRGADTQYF.

The chain is built from TRBV5-4 and TRBJ1-4; D is perhaps TRBD1 (5 bases). CDR1 is SGHNT and CDR2 is YYREEE in the germline V gene (reference sequence). CDR3 length equals 16 residues. Deletions cut 5 bases from V and 3 bases from J, with 17 bases between. CDR3 in amino acids: CASSIQSSRANEKLFF. As DNA, the CDR3 is TGTGCCAGCAGTATACAATCGTCCAGGGCTAATGAAAAACTGTTTTTT. Looking up the rest from reference TRBV5-4 and TRBJ1-4 gives the full variable domain: ETGVTQSPTHLIKTRGQQVTLRCSSQSGHNTVSWYQQALGQGPQFIFQYYREEENGRGNFPPRFSGLQFPNYSSELNVNALELDDSALYLCASSIQSSRANEKLFFGSGTQLSVL.

The V gene is TRBV5-4, the J gene TRBJ2-7; a weak D match, TRBD1 (5 bases). CDR1 and CDR2 from the germline V gene are SGHNT and YYREEE (reference sequence). The CDR3 spans 16 residues. V was pared by 0 bases and J by 3 bases, with 16 bases between. CDR3 DNA: TGTGCCAGCAGCTTGGGATTGGGGCCCCTTAACTACGAGCAGTACTTC. Its protein is CASSLGLGPLNYEQYF.

This chain joins TRBV9 and TRBJ1-1; possible D gene TRBD1, 6 bases. The germline gives CDR1 SGDLS, CDR2 YYNGEE. The V end lost 0 bases, the J end lost 1 base, and 13 bases lay between the germline ends. CDR3 length: 16 amino acids. CDR3 protein: CASSVVVGGGNTEAFF. The CDR3 nucleotides read TGTGCCAGCAGCGTAGTCGTAGGGGGGGGGAACACTGAAGCTTTCTTT.